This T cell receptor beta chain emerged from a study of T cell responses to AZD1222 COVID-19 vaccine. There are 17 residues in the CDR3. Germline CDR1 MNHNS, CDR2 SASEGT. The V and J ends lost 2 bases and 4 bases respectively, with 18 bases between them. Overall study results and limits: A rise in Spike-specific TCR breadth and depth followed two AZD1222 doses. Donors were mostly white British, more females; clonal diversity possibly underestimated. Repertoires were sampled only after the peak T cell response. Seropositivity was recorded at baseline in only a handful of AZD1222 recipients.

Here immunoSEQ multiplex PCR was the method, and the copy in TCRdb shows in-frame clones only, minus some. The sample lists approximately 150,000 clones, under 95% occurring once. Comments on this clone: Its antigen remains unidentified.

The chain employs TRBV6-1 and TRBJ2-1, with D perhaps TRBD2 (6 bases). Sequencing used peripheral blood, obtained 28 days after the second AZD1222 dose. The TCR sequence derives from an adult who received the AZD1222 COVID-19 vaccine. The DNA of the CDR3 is TGTGCCAGCAGTGAATTAACGACTAGAGGGCGGTACAATGAGCAGTTCTTC. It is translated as CASSELTTRGRYNEQFF.